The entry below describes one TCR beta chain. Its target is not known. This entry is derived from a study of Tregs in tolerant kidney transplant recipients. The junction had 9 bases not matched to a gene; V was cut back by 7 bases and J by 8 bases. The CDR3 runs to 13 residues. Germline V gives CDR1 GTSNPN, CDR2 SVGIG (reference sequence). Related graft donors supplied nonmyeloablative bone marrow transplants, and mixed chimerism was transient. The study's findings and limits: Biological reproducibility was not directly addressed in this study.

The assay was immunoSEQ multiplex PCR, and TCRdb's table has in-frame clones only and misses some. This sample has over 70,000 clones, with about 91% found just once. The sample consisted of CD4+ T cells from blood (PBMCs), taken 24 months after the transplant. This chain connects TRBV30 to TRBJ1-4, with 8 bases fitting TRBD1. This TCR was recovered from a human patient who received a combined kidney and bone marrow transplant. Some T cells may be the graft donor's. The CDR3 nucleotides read TGTGCCTCCTCGACAGGGGTTGGGGAAAAACTGTTTTTT. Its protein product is CASSTGVGEKLFF.